These T cell receptor beta chains were read from a single sample in a study of CD8 T cells in ankylosing spondylitis. Using its own MiXCR run on the 5' RACE reads, TCRdb lists one record per CDR3 protein. The table records 670,000 or so distinct CDR3 sequences, around 20% of them present only once. Sequenced material: blood, either unsorted or a sorted T cell fraction (not recorded which). Receptors originate from a male donor with ankylosing spondylitis. CDR3s include the opening cysteine and the closing phenylalanine or tryptophan. A D gene is named only where the DNA matches it firmly. Part of the rows lack a size; the others show once, few, many or a class for expanded clones.

V gene: TRBV20-1
D gene: .
clone size: few
J gene: TRBJ2-5
CDR3 DNA: TGCAGTGCTCCCTTGCCGGGGGTACAAGAGACCCAGTACTTC
CDR3 protein: CSAPLPGVQETQYF

V gene: TRBV6-2/TRBV6-3
D gene: .
clone size: .
J gene: TRBJ2-1
CDR3 DNA: TGTGCCAGCCTGCGGGCGTCCTACAATGAGCAGTTCTTC
CDR3 protein: CASLRASYNEQFF

V gene: TRBV12-3/TRBV12-4
D gene: .
clone size: .
J gene: TRBJ2-1
CDR3 DNA: TGTGCCAGCAGCACCTCAGCGGCACGCTCCTACAATGAGCAGTTCTTC
CDR3 protein: CASSTSAARSYNEQFF

V gene: TRBV6-4
D gene: .
clone size: .
J gene: TRBJ1-5
CDR3 DNA: TGTGCCAGCAGTGATTCATCAGAAGACCTCGAGCCCCAGCATTTT
CDR3 protein: CASSDSSEDLEPQHF

V gene: TRBV28
D gene: .
clone size: few
J gene: TRBJ2-3
CDR3 DNA: TGTGCCAGCAGTACTGGAGGGAATACGCAGTATTTT
CDR3 protein: CASSTGGNTQYF

V gene: TRBV5-1
D gene: TRBD1
clone size: .
J gene: TRBJ1-2
CDR3 DNA: TGCGCCAGCAGCCCCCGGACAGGGAGTATGCAAGCTAACTATGGCTACACCTTC
CDR3 protein: CASSPRTGSMQANYGYTF

V gene: TRBV30
D gene: .
clone size: few
J gene: TRBJ1-2
CDR3 DNA: TGTGCCTGGAGTCCCGGAGGTAACCCTAACTATGGCTACACCTTC
CDR3 protein: CAWSPGGNPNYGYTF

V gene: TRBV27
D gene: TRBD1
clone size: .
J gene: TRBJ1-2
CDR3 DNA: TGTGCCACCTCTCCAGGGGGCATAGGCTACACCTTC
CDR3 protein: CATSPGGIGYTF

V gene: TRBV4-3
D gene: .
clone size: .
J gene: TRBJ2-3
CDR3 DNA: TGCGCCAGCAGCCAAGTCTCGGGTTATACGCAGTATTTT
CDR3 protein: CASSQVSGYTQYF

V gene: TRBV29-1
D gene: .
clone size: .
J gene: TRBJ1-4
CDR3 DNA: TGCAGCGTCCCAGGCATGGATGAAAAACTGTTTTTT
CDR3 protein: CSVPGMDEKLFF

V gene: TRBV5-5
D gene: .
clone size: .
J gene: TRBJ2-7
CDR3 DNA: TGTGCCAGCAGCTTGTGGTGGCTGAACTACGAGCAGTACTTC
CDR3 protein: CASSLWWLNYEQYF

V gene: TRBV4-1
D gene: .
clone size: .
J gene: TRBJ2-5
CDR3 DNA: TGCGCCAGCAGCCAAGGGGTCCGAGAGACCCAGTACTTC
CDR3 protein: CASSQGVRETQYF

V gene: TRBV3-1
D gene: TRBD1
clone size: few
J gene: TRBJ1-2
CDR3 DNA: TGTGCCAGCAGCCAACGGGGGGCGTTACAGGGGATTCGAGGCTACACCTTC
CDR3 protein: CASSQRGALQGIRGYTF

V gene: TRBV5-1
D gene: .
clone size: few
J gene: TRBJ2-2
CDR3 DNA: TGCGCCAGCGCCGGGCCCACGAACACCGGGGAGCTGTTTTTT
CDR3 protein: CASAGPTNTGELFF

V gene: TRBV7-9
D gene: .
clone size: .
J gene: TRBJ1-3
CDR3 DNA: TGTGCCACCGGGCGGGACTCTGGAAACACCATATATTTT
CDR3 protein: CATGRDSGNTIYF

V gene: TRBV4-2
D gene: .
clone size: many
J gene: TRBJ2-2
CDR3 DNA: TGTGCCAGCCAGGACGATGACACCGGGGAGCTGTTTTTT
CDR3 protein: CASQDDDTGELFF

V gene: TRBV28
D gene: TRBD2
clone size: few
J gene: TRBJ2-7
CDR3 DNA: TGTGCCAGCAGACCAACTAGCGTTTCGACGTACGAGCAGTACTTC
CDR3 protein: CASRPTSVSTYEQYF

V gene: TRBV7-8
D gene: TRBD2
clone size: .
J gene: TRBJ2-3
CDR3 DNA: TGTGCCAGCAGCCCGTTAGCGGGGGGGCCTCTCACAGATACGCAGTATTTT
CDR3 protein: CASSPLAGGPLTDTQYF

V gene: TRBV18
D gene: TRBD2
clone size: few
J gene: TRBJ2-1
CDR3 DNA: TGTGCCAGCTCACTCCTAGCGGGAGGAAGGAGTGAGCAGTTCTTC
CDR3 protein: CASSLLAGGRSEQFF